The source of this TCR beta chain is a study of cytotoxic CD8 clonotypes in ibrutinib-treated CLL (dated by TCRdb to the early 2020s). About the full investigation: The cohort included about 15 treatment-naive and roughly ten relapsed/refractory patients; roughly 17 were IGHV unmutated. Partial responses were observed in about 24 patients and complete responses in 2; after a median follow-up of 68 months, remission was maintained in around 14 patients and progression was observed in some twelve. The response samples were drawn at a median of approximately 11 months into treatment, with a range of about 6 to 36 months. On average, each sample yielded about 260,000 productive templates and about 95,000 productive rearrangements. Longitudinal samples were available for 26 of the 86 trial participants. Cryopreserved peripheral blood mononuclear cells were obtained prior to treatment, at the time of response, and at either disease progression or sustained remission. Every remission and progressive disease sample was obtained while ibrutinib was still being received by the patients. Summary of the overall study and its limitations: Lymph node repertoires were not examined, and the timing of sampling was not matched between patients in sustained remission and those whose disease progressed. Public clonotypes were rare and either shrank or stayed stable during treatment, and the rise in clonality at ibrutinib response reflected expansion of private clonotypes. At baseline, clonality was higher than in age-matched healthy donors and showed a strong correlation with circulating CD8+ T-cell counts. At ibrutinib response clonality went up, during sustained remission it held steady, and at progression it dropped back toward baseline.

CDR1 and CDR2, looked up from the germline V gene (reference sequence), are GTSNPN and SVGIG. V loses 5 bases of germline sequence and J loses 1 base, and the interval between the two ends is 15 bases. The CDR3 measures 15 amino acids from cysteine to phenylalanine. Just the 45-base CDR3 DNA is kept, in frame starting at base 1. The time point label, read with the paper, signifies: approximately eleven months on ibrutinib. For TCR beta library preparation, approximately 2 micrograms of genomic DNA was extracted from cryopreserved PBMCs. Longitudinal blood samples from CLL patients receiving ibrutinib monotherapy were subjected to high-throughput TCR beta sequencing. The patients were enrolled in a single-center, open-label phase 2 trial of ibrutinib monotherapy. The goal of deep resolution MiSeq sequencing was a depth between 1 in 1 million and 1 in 200,000 T cells, and coverage averaged 10x per clonotype. TCR beta libraries were generated with the immunoSEQ hsTCRB Kit. As for the authors' bioinformatics: The data were analyzed with ImmunoSEQ Analyzer and ImmunoSEQ Data Assistant, and V, D and J gene assignments followed IMGT definitions. Clonality, which ranges from 0 to 1, was calculated as one minus the normalized Shannon entropy of productive rearrangement frequencies. Only overrepresented clonotypes making up at least 0.05% of the repertoire of each patient were included in the public clonotype analysis. About twelve repertoires from age-matched healthy donors, obtained from immuneACCESS, served as clonality controls. TCRdb obtained this table from immuneACCESS and retained in-frame rearrangements with V and J assigned. These tables miss some clones; where compared with another copy, unresolved V genes account for less than half of the shortfall, and the remainder is unexplained. D and trimming were read from the DNA, whereas the V and J calls and clone size are those reported in that table. This sample is represented by approximately 190,000 clones; 79% of them were singletons. 9.5% to 12% of the sample goes to the ten largest clones.

As for this clone: Its antigen remains undetermined. The sample holds no much larger clone one base away, and base qualities are not on file.

The V and J segments used are TRBV30 and TRBJ2-4; the D segment is perhaps TRBD1 or TRBD2, each sharing 6 matched bases. This TCR was sampled from a human donor with chronic lymphocytic leukemia. The sequencing here drew on PBMCs, taken after 12 months of ibrutinib treatment. DNA sequence: TGTGCCTGGGACTGGGGGGCCGGCGCCAAAAACATTCAGTACTTC. This encodes CAWDWGAGAKNIQYF.